The next 27 T cell receptor beta chains were all read from a single sample in a study of blood T cells in healthy people across ages. A second PCR, run for roughly 7 to 11 cycles, used a sample-barcoded 5' primer plus a J-beta primer mix. TCRdb re-called the 5' RACE reads through MiXCR, storing one row per CDR3 protein. This sample has 1.4 million or so distinct CDR3 sequences; less than 45% occur once, and the top ten carry about 3.8%. The sequenced sample consisted of blood. The receptor set was obtained from a woman younger than 35 in good health.

This sequence joins TRBV5-1 and TRBJ2-1; a weak D match, TRBD1 (5 bases). Germline values: CDR1 SGHRS, CDR2 YFSETQ. CDR3 length: 16 residues. V lost 1 base to trimming and J lost 0 bases, with 11 bases between them. The CDR3 DNA is TGCGCCAGCAGCTTGCGGCAGGGCATCTCCTACAATGAGCAGTTCTTC. Its translation: CASSLRQGISYNEQFF.

This clonotype has just a few counts. The V gene is TRBV29-1, the J gene TRBJ2-5; no clear D gene. In germline, CDR1 is SQVTM, CDR2 ANQGSEA. The CDR3 is made up of 13 amino acids. The germline V and J ends were trimmed by 2 bases and 3 bases, with 10 bases remaining between them. The CDR3 loop reads CSVEKGQKETQYF. The CDR3 DNA reads as TGCAGCGTTGAAAAGGGTCAGAAAGAGACCCAGTACTTC.

This clonotype has only a few counts. This rearrangement joins TRBV27 to TRBJ2-7; 7 nucleotides match TRBD2. The CDR3 has 17 residues. The germline CDR1 and CDR2 sequences are MNHEY and SMNVEV (reference sequence). V lost 0 bases, J lost 3 bases, and 11 bases stayed unmatched. The CDR3 DNA reads TGTGCCAGCAGTTTATCGTCGGGCGGGGGACTTAGCTACGAGCAGTACTTC. This sequence encodes CASSLSSGGGLSYEQYF.

This clonotype was detected a few times. This chain joins TRBV9 and TRBJ1-5; D is ambiguous. Germline V gives CDR1 SGDLS, CDR2 YYNGEE. The CDR3 contains 14 residues. Trimming removed 0 bases from V and 3 bases from J, with 7 bases in between. The CDR3 DNA sequence: TGTGCCAGCAGCGTAGCCCCTTACAATCAGCCCCAGCATTTT. Its translation: CASSVAPYNQPQHF.

This clonotype has just a few counts. The chain joins TRBV7-8 to TRBJ2-7; TRBD2 aligns across 7 bases. Germline V gene sequence: CDR1 SGHVS, CDR2 FQNEAQ. The CDR3 consists of 12 residues. The junction had 8 bases not matched to a gene; V was cut back by 5 bases and J by 10 bases. The CDR3 loop reads CASSPMAGAQYF. As DNA, the CDR3 is TGTGCCAGCAGCCCTATGGCGGGAGCTCAGTACTTC.

This rearrangement joins TRBV18 to TRBJ2-1; perhaps TRBD2 as D (6 bases). Germline loops: CDR1 KGHSH, CDR2 LQKENI. This CDR3 is 13 amino acids long. Trimming stripped 0 bases from V and 7 bases from J, with 7 bases between. CDR3 nucleotides: TGTGCCAGCTCACCACCGGAGGGGAATGAGCAGTTCTTC. It yields the protein CASSPPEGNEQFF.

The chain employs TRBV19 and TRBJ2-1; D call uncertain. The CDR3 is 14 residues long. Germline V gene sequence: CDR1 LNHDA, CDR2 SQIVND (reference sequence). Trimming took off 3 bases at V and 8 bases at J, with 14 bases between the two ends. DNA for the CDR3: TGTGCCAGTAGTATTATTGTAAATCGGCATGAGCAGTTCTTC. This sequence encodes CASSIIVNRHEQFF.

This clonotype was seen a few times. The rearrangement uses TRBV4-3 and TRBJ1-2; TRBD1 agrees at 8 bases. With 0 bases clipped from V and 4 bases from J, the junction kept 4 bases outside the gene matches. The CDR3 consists of 15 residues. Germline CDR1 and CDR2: LGHNA and YSLEER. CDR3 nucleotide sequence: TGCGCCAGCAGCCAAGATGGCAGGGGGCCCTATGGCTACACCTTC. Translating gives CASSQDGRGPYGYTF.

The genes are TRBV25-1 and TRBJ2-3; D is possibly TRBD1 (6 bases). The CDR3 is made up of 15 amino acids. V lost 4 bases and J 3 bases, leaving 14 bases between the germline ends. Germline CDR1 is MGHDK and CDR2 is SYGVNS. In DNA, the CDR3 is TGTGCCAGCAGTGCCCCCGCGAGGGGGACAGATACGCAGTATTTT. Its protein is CASSAPARGTDTQYF.

This rearrangement joins TRBV20-1 to TRBJ2-1; 8 positions match TRBD2. CDR1 and CDR2 from the germline V gene are DFQATT and SNEGSKA (reference sequence). CDR3 length: 15 residues. The trim removed 0 bases at V and 6 bases at J, leaving 7 bases unmatched. The CDR3 nucleotides are TGCAGTGCTAGAGAAACAGCGGGAGCTGGCAATGAGCAGTTCTTC. Amino acids: CSARETAGAGNEQFF.

Comment on this clonotype: At one of its ends the junction is not consistent with the germline gene, which may arise from a read error. The chain uses TRBV7-7 and TRBJ2-1; D remains unclear. This CDR3 comprises 13 residues. Germline V CDR1 and CDR2: SSHAT, FNYEAQ (reference sequence). The CDR3 spells CASSLEESNEQFF. CDR3 nucleotides: TGTGCTAGCAGCTTAGAGGAGTCCAATGAGCAGTTCTTC.

This clonotype came up once. V is TRBV11-2 and J is TRBJ2-1; D is perhaps TRBD1 or TRBD2 (6 bases each). The CDR3 consists of 16 residues. V lost 2 bases and J lost 6, with 17 bases in between. Germline CDR1 reads SGHAT; CDR2 reads FQNNGV. The CDR3 sequence is CASSLSPGGGRNEQFF. The CDR3 DNA reads as TGTGCCAGCAGCTTATCCCCCGGAGGGGGACGCAATGAGCAGTTCTTC.

This clonotype was seen a few times. The chain couples TRBV5-1 to TRBJ2-7, with 8 bases matching TRBD1. Germline V CDR1 and CDR2: SGHRS, YFSETQ. The CDR3 is 15 residues long. J lost 2 bases, V lost 4 bases, and 8 bases had no gene match. The CDR3 loop reads CASSPGDRYTYEQYF. CDR3 DNA sequence: TGCGCCAGCAGCCCGGGGGACAGGTATACCTACGAGCAGTACTTC.

J is TRBJ2-1 and V is TRBV10-3; 16 nucleotides align to TRBD2. Germline CDR1 ENHRY, CDR2 SYGVKD. The CDR3 is 17 residues long. The ends lost 4 bases at V and 9 bases at J; junction bases unmatched: 9. The CDR3 loop is CAISAGTSGRGGGEQFF. CDR3 bases: TGTGCCATCAGTGCTGGGACTAGCGGGAGGGGTGGGGGTGAGCAGTTCTTC.

The chain has TRBV20-1 and TRBJ1-2; the D is unclear. CDR3 size: 13 residues. With 0 bases removed from V and 5 bases from J, the gap between germline ends came to 10 bases. Germline assignment: CDR1 DFQATT and CDR2 SNEGSKA (reference sequence). CDR3: CSARDDRRYGYTF. Here the CDR3 DNA reads TGCAGTGCTAGAGATGATCGACGGTATGGCTACACCTTC.

This clonotype was detected ten times or more. This sequence joins TRBV12-3 or TRBV12-4 and TRBJ1-4; weak D call: TRBD1 (5 bases). This CDR3 spans 14 amino acids. Between the trimmed V and J ends, which lost 5 bases and 2 bases, there was a span of 9 bases. CDR3 sequence: CASSPGRTNEKLFF. The CDR3 region has the DNA TGTGCCAGCAGTCCAGGGAGGACTAATGAAAAACTGTTTTTT.

This chain uses TRBV4-1 with TRBJ1-2; 8 bases are a match to TRBD1. This CDR3 contains 14 residues. With V trimmed by 0 bases and J by 6 bases, 3 bases remained unmatched. CDR1 is MGHRA, CDR2 YSYEKL, per germline. CDR3 nucleotide sequence: TGCGCCAGCAGCCAAGAGGGACAGGCCCATGGCTACACCTTC. Amino acids: CASSQEGQAHGYTF.

V and J are TRBV5-1 and TRBJ2-1; no firm D call. This CDR3 has 11 amino acids. Germline V gene sequence: CDR1 SGHRS, CDR2 YFSETQ. V gave up 5 bases and J gave up 11 bases, with 11 bases separating them. The CDR3 sequence is CASSSDQKQFF. CDR3 DNA sequence: TGCGCCAGCAGTTCGGACCAGAAGCAGTTCTTC.

The chain carries TRBV15 and TRBJ1-4, with D unclear. CDR3 length: 14 residues. The V end was cut by 0 bases, the J end by 8 bases, with 10 bases between. Germline CDR1 reads LNHNV; CDR2 reads YYDKDF (reference sequence). CDR3 DNA sequence: TGTGCCACCAGCAGAGAGGTCCGACACGAAAAACTGTTTTTT. The encoded protein is CATSREVRHEKLFF.

The chain links TRBV20-1 to TRBJ2-7; 9 nucleotides line up with TRBD1. Germline assignment: CDR1 DFQATT and CDR2 SNEGSKA (reference sequence). This CDR3 region has 15 residues. V dropped 6 bases and J dropped 0; count of bases not matched to a gene: 9. The chain's CDR3 is CSAPGQGLPSYEQYF. CDR3 coding DNA: TGCAGTGCACCGGGACAGGGACTACCCTCCTACGAGCAGTACTTC.

The rearrangement joins TRBV7-9 to TRBJ2-1, with D tentatively TRBD2 (5 bases). Trimming took off 5 bases at V and 1 base at J, with 21 bases between the two ends. CDR3 length equals 18 residues. Germline lookup yields CDR1 SEHNR and CDR2 FQNEAQ (reference sequence). The CDR3 region is CASSLSPLRGKSYNEQFF. CDR3 in DNA: TGTGCCAGCAGCCTAAGCCCCCTCCGGGGTAAGTCCTACAATGAGCAGTTCTTC.

This clonotype appeared a few times. The genes are TRBV24-1 and TRBJ2-1, with D perhaps matching TRBD1 (7 bases). Between the trimmed V and J ends, which lost 7 bases and 9 bases, there was a span of 24 bases. There are 16 residues in the CDR3. CDR1 is KGHDR and CDR2 is SFDVKD in the germline V gene. In nucleotides, the CDR3 is TGTGCCACCAGCCCTTCAGAGGGCAGGGGGGTCTTTGAGCAGTTCTTC. This codes for CATSPSEGRGVFEQFF.

This clonotype was counted a few times. This chain joins TRBV20-1 and TRBJ2-1, with 9 bases fitting TRBD2. The V gene's germline CDR1 is DFQATT and CDR2 SNEGSKA (reference sequence). Trimming cost V 3 bases and J 4 bases; bases outside gene matches: 10. This CDR3 is built from 16 residues. The CDR3, as DNA: TGCAGTGCTAGTACCGGCGGGACTAGCAGTTACAATGAGCAGTTCTTC. This gives the protein CSASTGGTSSYNEQFF.

The gene calls are TRBV6-5 and TRBJ1-1; perhaps TRBD1 as D (6 bases). CDR3 size: 12 residues. The germline V gene has CDR1 MNHEY and CDR2 SVGAGI. V lost 6 bases and J 10 bases, leaving 15 bases between the germline ends. Here the CDR3 DNA reads TGTGCCAGCAGACCCCCGGGGGCGGGAGCTTTCTTT. It translates to CASRPPGAGAFF.

This clonotype appeared a few times. This chain links TRBV29-1 with TRBJ2-5, with D tentatively TRBD1 (5 bases). The CDR3 sequence is 12 residues long. Germline CDR1 and CDR2: SQVTM and ANQGSEA. The V end was cut by 6 bases, the J end by 5 bases, with 13 bases between. CDR3 amino acids: CSVGRVGETQYF. The CDR3 nucleotides read TGCAGCGTAGGCAGGGTGGGGGAGACCCAGTACTTC.

The chain is built from TRBV20-1 and TRBJ1-2, with TRBD1 matching over 7 bases. Germline CDR1 DFQATT, CDR2 SNEGSKA (reference sequence). This CDR3 is built from 13 residues. V trimming: 5 bases; J trimming: 5 bases; junction bases outside the gene matches: 8. CDR3 nucleotide sequence: TGCAGTGCTTTCACAGGGGAGGAATATGGCTACACCTTC. Amino acids: CSAFTGEEYGYTF.

This sequence joins TRBV7-9 and TRBJ2-1; 9 bases line up with TRBD1. Trimming at V came to 10 bases and at J to 5 bases, leaving 15 bases not matched to a gene. This CDR3 is 16 amino acids long. CDR1 is SEHNR and CDR2 is FQNEAQ in the germline V gene (reference sequence). The CDR3 DNA reads TGTGCCATCGACTTTCTTCGGGACAGGGCTCACAATGAGCAGTTCTTC. It yields the protein CAIDFLRDRAHNEQFF.